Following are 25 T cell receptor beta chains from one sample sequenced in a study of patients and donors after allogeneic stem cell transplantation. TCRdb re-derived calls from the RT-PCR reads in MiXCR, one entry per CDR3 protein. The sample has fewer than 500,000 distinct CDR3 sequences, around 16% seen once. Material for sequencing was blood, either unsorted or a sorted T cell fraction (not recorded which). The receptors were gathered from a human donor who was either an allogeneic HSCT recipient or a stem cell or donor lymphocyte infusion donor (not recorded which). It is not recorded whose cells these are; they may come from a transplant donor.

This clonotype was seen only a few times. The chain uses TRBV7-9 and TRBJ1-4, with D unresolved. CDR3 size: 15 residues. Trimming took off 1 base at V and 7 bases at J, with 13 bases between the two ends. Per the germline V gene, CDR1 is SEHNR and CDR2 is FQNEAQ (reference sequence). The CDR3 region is CASSLVSLKTEKLFF. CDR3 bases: TGTGCCAGCAGCTTAGTTTCACTAAAGACTGAAAAACTGTTTTTT.

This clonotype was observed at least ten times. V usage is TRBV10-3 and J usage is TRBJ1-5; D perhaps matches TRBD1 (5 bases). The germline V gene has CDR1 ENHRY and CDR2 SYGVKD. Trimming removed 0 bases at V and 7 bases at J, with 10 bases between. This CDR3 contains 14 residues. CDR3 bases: TGTGCCATCAGTGAGTCAGGGGTAAGGCAGCCCCAGCATTTT. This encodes CAISESGVRQPQHF.

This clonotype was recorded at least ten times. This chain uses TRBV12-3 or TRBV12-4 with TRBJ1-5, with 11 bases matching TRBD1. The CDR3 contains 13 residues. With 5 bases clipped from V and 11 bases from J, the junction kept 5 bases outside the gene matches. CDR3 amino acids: CASSPGQGGSQHF. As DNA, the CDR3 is TGTGCCAGCAGTCCGGGACAGGGGGGTTCCCAGCATTTT.

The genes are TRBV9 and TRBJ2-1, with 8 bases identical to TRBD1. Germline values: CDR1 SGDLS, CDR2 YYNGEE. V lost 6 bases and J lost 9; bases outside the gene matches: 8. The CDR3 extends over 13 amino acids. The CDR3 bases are TGTGCCAGCACCCCTTCCAGGGGGCTTGAGCAGTTCTTC. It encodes CASTPSRGLEQFF.

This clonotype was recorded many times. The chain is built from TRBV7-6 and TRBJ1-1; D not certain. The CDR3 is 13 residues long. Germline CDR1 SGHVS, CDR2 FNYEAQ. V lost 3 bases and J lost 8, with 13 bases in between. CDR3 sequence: CASSLEGRREAFF. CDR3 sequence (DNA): TGTGCCAGCAGCTTGGAGGGCAGGAGGGAAGCTTTCTTT.

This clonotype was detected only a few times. CDR3: CASSLWTASGANVLTF. The CDR3 DNA follows: TGTGCCAGCAGTTTATGGACGGCCTCTGGGGCCAACGTCCTGACTTTC. The V gene is TRBV28, the J gene TRBJ2-6; D call uncertain. Trimming cost V 0 bases and J 0 bases, with 6 bases left between them. The CDR3 covers 16 residues. CDR1 is MDHEN, CDR2 SYDVKM, per germline.

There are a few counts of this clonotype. The CDR3 loop is CASSLSRTVQYGYTF. The DNA for the CDR3 is TGTGCCAGCAGCTTGTCCCGGACCGTGCAGTATGGCTACACCTTC. The genes are TRBV5-4 and TRBJ1-2, with D hard to call. Per germline, CDR1 SGHNT and CDR2 YYREEE (reference sequence). The ends were cut back, 1 base at V and 5 bases at J, with 15 bases in the middle. The CDR3 totals 15 residues.

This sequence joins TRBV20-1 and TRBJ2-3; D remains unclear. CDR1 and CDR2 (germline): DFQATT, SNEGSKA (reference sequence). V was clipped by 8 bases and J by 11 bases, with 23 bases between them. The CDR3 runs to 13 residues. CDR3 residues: CSPPSQYLRGQYF. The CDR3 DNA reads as TGCAGTCCCCCATCCCAATACTTAAGAGGGCAGTATTTT.

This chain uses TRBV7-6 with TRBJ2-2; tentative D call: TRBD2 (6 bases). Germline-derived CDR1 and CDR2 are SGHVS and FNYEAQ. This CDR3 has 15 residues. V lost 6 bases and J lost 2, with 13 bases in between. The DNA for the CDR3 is TGTGCCAGCAGGAGGCGGGGAGACAACACCGGGGAGCTGTTTTTT. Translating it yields CASRRRGDNTGELFF.

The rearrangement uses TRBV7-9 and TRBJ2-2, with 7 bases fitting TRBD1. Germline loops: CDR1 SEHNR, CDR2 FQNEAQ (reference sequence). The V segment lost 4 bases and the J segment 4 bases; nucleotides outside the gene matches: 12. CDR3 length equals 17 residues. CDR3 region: CASSSYTGTVSTGELFF. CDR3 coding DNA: TGTGCCAGCAGCTCCTACACCGGGACAGTCTCCACCGGGGAGCTGTTTTTT.

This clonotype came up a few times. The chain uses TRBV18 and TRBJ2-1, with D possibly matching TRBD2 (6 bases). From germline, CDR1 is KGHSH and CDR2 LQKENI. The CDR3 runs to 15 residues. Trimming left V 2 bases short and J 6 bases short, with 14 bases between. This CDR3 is CASSPFSGSFNEQFF. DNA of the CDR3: TGTGCCAGCTCACCATTTAGCGGTAGCTTCAATGAGCAGTTCTTC.

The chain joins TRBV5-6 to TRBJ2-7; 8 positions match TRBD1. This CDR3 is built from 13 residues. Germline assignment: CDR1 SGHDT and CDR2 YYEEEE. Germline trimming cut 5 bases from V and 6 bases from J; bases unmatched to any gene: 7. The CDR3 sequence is CASRLTGAGEQYF. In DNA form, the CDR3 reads TGTGCCAGCAGGCTGACAGGGGCCGGCGAGCAGTACTTC.

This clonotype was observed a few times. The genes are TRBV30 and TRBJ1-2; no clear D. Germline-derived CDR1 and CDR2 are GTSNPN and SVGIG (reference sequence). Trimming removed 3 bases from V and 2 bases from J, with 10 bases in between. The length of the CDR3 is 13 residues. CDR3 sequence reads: CAWRNSKNYGYTF. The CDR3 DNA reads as TGTGCCTGGAGGAATTCAAAAAACTATGGCTACACCTTC.

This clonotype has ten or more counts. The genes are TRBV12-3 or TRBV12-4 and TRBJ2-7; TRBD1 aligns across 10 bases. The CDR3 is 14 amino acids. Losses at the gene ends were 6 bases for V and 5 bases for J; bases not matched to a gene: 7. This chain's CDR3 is CASRPGTGVHEQYF. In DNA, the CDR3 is TGTGCCAGCAGACCCGGGACAGGGGTCCACGAGCAGTACTTC.

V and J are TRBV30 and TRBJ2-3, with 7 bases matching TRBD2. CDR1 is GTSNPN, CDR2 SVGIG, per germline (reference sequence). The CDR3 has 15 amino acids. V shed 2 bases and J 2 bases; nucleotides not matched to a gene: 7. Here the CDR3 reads CAWSLTSAPTDTQYF. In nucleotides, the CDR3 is TGTGCCTGGAGTCTCACTAGCGCACCCACAGATACGCAGTATTTT.

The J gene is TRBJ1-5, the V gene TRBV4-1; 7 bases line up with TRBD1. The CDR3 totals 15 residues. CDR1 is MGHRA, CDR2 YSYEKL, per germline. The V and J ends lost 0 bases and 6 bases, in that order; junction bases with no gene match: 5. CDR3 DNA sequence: TGCGCCAGCAGCCAAGAGGGGCCAGGGGGTCAGCCCCAGCATTTT. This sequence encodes CASSQEGPGGQPQHF.

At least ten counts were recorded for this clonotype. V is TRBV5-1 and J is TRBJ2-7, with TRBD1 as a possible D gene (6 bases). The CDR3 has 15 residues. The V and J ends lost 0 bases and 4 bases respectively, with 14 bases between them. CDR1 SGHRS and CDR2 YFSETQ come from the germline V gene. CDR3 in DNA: TGCGCCAGCAGCTTGGTAACAGGGCAAGAATACGAGCAGTACTTC. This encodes CASSLVTGQEYEQYF. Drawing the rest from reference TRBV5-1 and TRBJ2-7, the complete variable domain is KAGVTQTPRYLIKTRGQQVTLSCSPISGHRSVSWYQQTPGQGLQFLFEYFSETQRNKGNFPGRFSGRQFSNSRSEMNVSTLELGDSALYLCASSLVTGQEYEQYFGPGTRLTVT.

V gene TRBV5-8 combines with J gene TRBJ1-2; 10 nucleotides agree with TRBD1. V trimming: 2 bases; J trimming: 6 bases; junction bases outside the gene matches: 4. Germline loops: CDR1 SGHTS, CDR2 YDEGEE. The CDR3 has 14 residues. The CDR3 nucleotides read TGTGCCAGCAGCTTCCGGGACAGGGGTAATGGCTACACCTTC. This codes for CASSFRDRGNGYTF.

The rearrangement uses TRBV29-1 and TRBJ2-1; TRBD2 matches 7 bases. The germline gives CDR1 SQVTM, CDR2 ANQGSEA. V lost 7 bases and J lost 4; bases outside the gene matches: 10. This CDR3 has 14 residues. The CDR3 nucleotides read TGCAGCGCCGCGGGGGACTACCCATACAATGAGCAGTTCTTC. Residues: CSAAGDYPYNEQFF.

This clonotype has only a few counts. The CDR3 sequence: CSANYRDRGNYEQYF. The CDR3 nucleotides are TGCAGTGCTAACTACCGGGACAGGGGGAACTACGAGCAGTACTTC. The V call is TRBV20-1, the J call TRBJ2-7; the match to TRBD1 covers 11 bases. The CDR3 covers 15 residues. J lost 3 bases, V lost 4 bases, and 8 bases had no gene match. Germline V gene lookup returns CDR1 DFQATT and CDR2 SNEGSKA (reference sequence).

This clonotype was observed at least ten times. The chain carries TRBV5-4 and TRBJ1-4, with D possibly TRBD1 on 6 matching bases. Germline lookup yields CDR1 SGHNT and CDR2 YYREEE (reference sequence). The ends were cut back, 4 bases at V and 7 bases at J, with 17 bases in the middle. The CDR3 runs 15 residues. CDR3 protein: CASSPGGQLGEKLFF. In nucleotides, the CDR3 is TGTGCCAGCAGCCCCGGAGGACAGTTGGGTGAAAAACTGTTTTTT.

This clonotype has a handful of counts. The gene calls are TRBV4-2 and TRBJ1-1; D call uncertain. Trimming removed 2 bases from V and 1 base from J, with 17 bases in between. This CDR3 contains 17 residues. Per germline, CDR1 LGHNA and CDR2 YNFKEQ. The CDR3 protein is CASSQTEWEYGNTEAFF. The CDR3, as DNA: TGTGCCAGCAGCCAAACAGAGTGGGAGTACGGGAACACTGAAGCTTTCTTT.

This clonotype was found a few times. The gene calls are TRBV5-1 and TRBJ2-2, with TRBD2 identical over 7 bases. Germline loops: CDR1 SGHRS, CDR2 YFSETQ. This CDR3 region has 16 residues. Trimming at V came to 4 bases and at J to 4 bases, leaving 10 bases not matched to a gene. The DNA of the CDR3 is TGCGCCAGCAGCGGAGGAGCGGGACGAAGCACCGGGGAGCTGTTTTTT. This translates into CASSGGAGRSTGELFF.

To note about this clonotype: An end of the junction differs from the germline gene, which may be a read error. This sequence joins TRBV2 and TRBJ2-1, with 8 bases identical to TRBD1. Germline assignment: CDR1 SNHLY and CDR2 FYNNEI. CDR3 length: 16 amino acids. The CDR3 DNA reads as TGTGCCAGCAATGAACGGACAGGGCTCTCCTACAATGAGCAGTTCTTC. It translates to CASNERTGLSYNEQFF.

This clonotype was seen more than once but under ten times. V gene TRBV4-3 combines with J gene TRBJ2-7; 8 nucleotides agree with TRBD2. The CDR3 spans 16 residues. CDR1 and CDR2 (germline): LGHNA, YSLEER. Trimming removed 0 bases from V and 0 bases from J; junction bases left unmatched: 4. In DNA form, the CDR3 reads TGCGCCAGCAGCCAAGAGGCGCGGGGGGCCTCCTACGAGCAGTACTTC. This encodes CASSQEARGASYEQYF.